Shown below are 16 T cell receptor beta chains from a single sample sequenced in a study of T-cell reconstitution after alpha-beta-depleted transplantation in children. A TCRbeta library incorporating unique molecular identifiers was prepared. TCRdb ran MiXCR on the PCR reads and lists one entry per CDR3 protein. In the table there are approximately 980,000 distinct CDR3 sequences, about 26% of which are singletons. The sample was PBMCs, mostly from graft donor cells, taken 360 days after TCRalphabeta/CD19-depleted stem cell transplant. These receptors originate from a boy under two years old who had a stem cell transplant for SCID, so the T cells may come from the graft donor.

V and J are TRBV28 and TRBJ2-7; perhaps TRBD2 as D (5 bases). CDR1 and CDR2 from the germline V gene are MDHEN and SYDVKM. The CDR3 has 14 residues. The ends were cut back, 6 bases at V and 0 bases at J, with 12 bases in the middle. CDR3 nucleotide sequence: TGTGCCAGCAGACCCGGGATCGCCTCCTACGAGCAGTACTTC. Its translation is CASRPGIASYEQYF.

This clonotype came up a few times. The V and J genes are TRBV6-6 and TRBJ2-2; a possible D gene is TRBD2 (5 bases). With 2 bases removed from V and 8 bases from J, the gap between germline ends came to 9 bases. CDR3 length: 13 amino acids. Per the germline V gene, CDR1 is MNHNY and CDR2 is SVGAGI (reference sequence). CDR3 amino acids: CASSYGSLGELFF. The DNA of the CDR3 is TGTGCCAGCAGTTACGGGAGTTTGGGGGAGCTGTTTTTT.

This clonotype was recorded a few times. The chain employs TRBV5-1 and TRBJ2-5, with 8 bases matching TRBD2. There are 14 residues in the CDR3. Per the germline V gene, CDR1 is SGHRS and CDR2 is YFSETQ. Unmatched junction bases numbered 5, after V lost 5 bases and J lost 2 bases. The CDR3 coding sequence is TGCGCCAGCAGTGGAGCGGGGGATCAAGAGACCCAGTACTTC. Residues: CASSGAGDQETQYF.

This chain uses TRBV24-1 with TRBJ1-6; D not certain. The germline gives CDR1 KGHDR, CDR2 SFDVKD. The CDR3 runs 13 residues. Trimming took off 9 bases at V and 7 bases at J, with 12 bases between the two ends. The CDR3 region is CATYSEANSPLHF. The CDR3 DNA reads TGTGCCACCTATTCCGAGGCCAATTCACCCCTCCACTTT.

The CDR3 coding sequence is TGTGCCAGCAGCGCACGGCTTGGGGGCTTCGGTAATGAGCAGTTCTTC. Amino acids: CASSARLGGFGNEQFF. The chain joins TRBV7-8 to TRBJ2-1; D is perhaps TRBD1 (6 bases). This CDR3 has 16 amino acids. Germline V gene data show CDR1 as SGHVS and CDR2 as FQNEAQ. Deletions cut 5 bases from V and 7 bases from J, with 21 bases between.

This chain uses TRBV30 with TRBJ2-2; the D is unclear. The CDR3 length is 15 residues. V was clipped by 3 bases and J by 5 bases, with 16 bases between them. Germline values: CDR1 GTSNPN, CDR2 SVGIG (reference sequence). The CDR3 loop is CAWSRPLPGTGELFF. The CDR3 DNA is TGTGCCTGGAGCCGCCCTCTTCCCGGGACCGGGGAGCTGTTTTTT.

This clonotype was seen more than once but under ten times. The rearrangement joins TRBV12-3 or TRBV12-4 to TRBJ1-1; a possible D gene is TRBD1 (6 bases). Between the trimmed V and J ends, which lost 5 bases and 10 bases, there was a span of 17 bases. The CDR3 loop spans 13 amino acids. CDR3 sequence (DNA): TGTGCCAGCAGTCTCGATTCCGGGACAACAGCTTTCTTT. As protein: CASSLDSGTTAFF.

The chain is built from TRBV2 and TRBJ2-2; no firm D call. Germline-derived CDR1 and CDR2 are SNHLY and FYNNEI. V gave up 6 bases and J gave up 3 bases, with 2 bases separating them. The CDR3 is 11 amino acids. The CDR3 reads CASRYTGELFF. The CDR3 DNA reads TGTGCCAGCAGATACACCGGGGAGCTGTTTTTT. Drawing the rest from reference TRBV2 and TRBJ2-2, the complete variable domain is EPEVTQTPSHQVTQMGQEVILRCVPISNHLYFYWYRQILGQKVEFLVSFYNNEISEKSEIFDDQFSVERPDGSNFTLKIRSTKLEDSAMYFCASRYTGELFFGEGSRLTVL.

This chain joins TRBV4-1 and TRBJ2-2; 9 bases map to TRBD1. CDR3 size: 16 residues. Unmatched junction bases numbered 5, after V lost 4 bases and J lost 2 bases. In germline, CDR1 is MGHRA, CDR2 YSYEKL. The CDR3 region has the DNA TGCGCCAGCAGCCGACCGGGACAGGGTAACACCGGGGAGCTGTTTTTT. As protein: CASSRPGQGNTGELFF.

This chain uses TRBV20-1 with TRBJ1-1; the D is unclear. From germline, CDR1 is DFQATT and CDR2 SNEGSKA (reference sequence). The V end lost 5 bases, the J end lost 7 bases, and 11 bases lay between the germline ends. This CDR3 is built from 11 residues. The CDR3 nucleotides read TGCAGTGCTGGCGACGGTCTTGAAGCTTTCTTT. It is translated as CSAGDGLEAFF.

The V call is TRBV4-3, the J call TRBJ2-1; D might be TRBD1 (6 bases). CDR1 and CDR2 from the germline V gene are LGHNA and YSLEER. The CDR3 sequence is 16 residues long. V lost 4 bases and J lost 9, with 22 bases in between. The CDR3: CASSLGARGFYVEQFF. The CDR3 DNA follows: TGCGCCAGCAGCCTGGGGGCAAGGGGGTTTTATGTTGAGCAGTTCTTC.

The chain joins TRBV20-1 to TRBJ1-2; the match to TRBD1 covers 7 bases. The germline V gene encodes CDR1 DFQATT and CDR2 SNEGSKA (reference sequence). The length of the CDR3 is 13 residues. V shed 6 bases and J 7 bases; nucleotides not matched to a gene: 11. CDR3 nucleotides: TGCAGTGCCTCAGAGGGGGCAGTCACTGGCTACACCTTC. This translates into CSASEGAVTGYTF.

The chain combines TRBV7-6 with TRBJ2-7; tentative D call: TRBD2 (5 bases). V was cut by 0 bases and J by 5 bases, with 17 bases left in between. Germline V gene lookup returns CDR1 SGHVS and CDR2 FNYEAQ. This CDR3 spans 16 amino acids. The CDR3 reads CASSLAYDWRAHEQYF. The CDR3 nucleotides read TGTGCCAGCAGCTTAGCCTACGACTGGCGGGCACACGAGCAGTACTTC.

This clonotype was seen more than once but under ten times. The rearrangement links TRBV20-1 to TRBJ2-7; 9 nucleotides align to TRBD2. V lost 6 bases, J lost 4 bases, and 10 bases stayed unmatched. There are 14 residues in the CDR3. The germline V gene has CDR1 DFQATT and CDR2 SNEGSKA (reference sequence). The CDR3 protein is CSAFPLAGLYEQYF. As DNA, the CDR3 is TGCAGTGCCTTCCCCCTAGCGGGGTTATACGAGCAGTACTTC.

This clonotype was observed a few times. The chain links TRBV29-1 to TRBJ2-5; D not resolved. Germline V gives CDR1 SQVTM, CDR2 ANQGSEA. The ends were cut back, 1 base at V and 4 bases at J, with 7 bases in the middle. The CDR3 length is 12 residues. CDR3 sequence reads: CSVEGNRETQYF. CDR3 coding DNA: TGCAGCGTTGAAGGAAATCGAGAGACCCAGTACTTC.

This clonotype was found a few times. This CDR3 is CASSKGAISQPQHF. CDR3 DNA: TGTGCCAGCAGCAAAGGGGCTATATCTCAGCCCCAGCATTTT. V usage is TRBV21-1 and J usage is TRBJ1-5. TRBV21-1 is a listed pseudogene. The CDR3 loop spans 14 amino acids.